The source of this T cell receptor beta chain is a study of T cell changes during pregnancy in multiple sclerosis. Data came from immunoSEQ multiplex PCR; TCRdb stores just in-frame clones and leaves some out. The sample holds about 17,000 clones, 85% to 90% seen once. This clone was detected a few times. Germline CDR1 is SGDLS and CDR2 is YYNGEE. CDR3 length equals 15 residues. The V and J ends lost 2 bases and 2 bases, in that order; junction bases with no gene match: 5. The clonotype originates from a female donor in good health, enrolled as a control in a pregnancy study. The chain is built from TRBV9 and TRBJ2-3; 7 nucleotides agree with TRBD1. The source was CD8+ T cells from peripheral blood mononuclear cells, collected in the third trimester of pregnancy. This CDR3 is CASSVSGTVTDTQYF. The DNA for the CDR3 is TGTGCCAGCAGCGTGAGTGGGACAGTCACAGATACGCAGTATTTT.